This is a list of T cell receptor beta chains from one sample in a study of blood T cells in healthy people across ages. From the 5' RACE reads, TCRdb called clonotypes with MiXCR, one entry per CDR3 protein. The sample shows about 640,000 distinct CDR3 sequences, 58% of them seen only once. Sequenced input: blood. The receptors stem from a man in his sixties in good health. Both conserved end residues are part of each CDR3. Fields, in order: CDR3 length, V gene, clone size, D gene, J gene, CDR3 DNA, CDR3 protein. The D gene is left open where the match is weak. Expanded clones are given a class, and other clones once, few, many or no size at all.

>16|TRBV4-1|-|-|TRBJ2-6
TGCGCCAGCAGCCAAGTCAGGGGCGGTGGGGCCAACGTCCTGACTTTC
CASSQVRGGGANVLTF
>17|TRBV11-2|-|TRBD1|TRBJ2-4
TGTGCCAGCAGCTTATTATACAGGGGGCGAGCCAAAAACATTCAGTACTTC
CASSLLYRGRAKNIQYF
>15|TRBV5-1|-|TRBD1|TRBJ1-6
TGCGCCAGCAGCTTGTTCGACAGGGGGCGGTCACCCCTCCACTTT
CASSLFDRGRSPLHF
>15|TRBV28|-|TRBD1|TRBJ1-2
TGTGCCACCCTCCCCCCGGGACAGGGGGCTACTGGCTACACCTTC
CATLPPGQGATGYTF
>15|TRBV9|-|-|TRBJ2-6
TGTGCCAGCAGCGCAATGAACTCTGGGGCCAACGTCCTGACTTTC
CASSAMNSGANVLTF
>14|TRBV6-1|-|-|TRBJ2-3
TGTGCCAGCAGTGAAGCCAATTGGAGGGGGACGCAGTATTTT
CASSEANWRGTQYF
>14|TRBV7-9|-|-|TRBJ1-1
TGTGCCAGCAGCTTAGGGCAGGCGAACACTGAAGCTTTCTTT
CASSLGQANTEAFF
>13|TRBV29-1|once|TRBD1|TRBJ2-5
TGCAGCGCGGATCCCAGCCAGGGGGCGGCCCAGTACTTC
CSADPSQGAAQYF
>13|TRBV25-1|-|TRBD1|TRBJ2-7
TGTGCCAGCAGCCAACAGGGGTTACACGAGCAGTACTTC
CASSQQGLHEQYF
>15|TRBV3-1|-|TRBD1|TRBJ2-7
TGTGCCAGCAGCCAGGGACAGGGGGCTTACAATGAGCAGTACTTC
CASSQGQGAYNEQYF
>15|TRBV10-3|-|-|TRBJ2-5
TGTGCCATCAGTGAGCCGTCTAGCGCCCAAGAGACCCAGTACTTC
CAISEPSSAQETQYF
>15|TRBV5-6|-|-|TRBJ1-2
TGTGCCAGCAGCCCCCCCGGGGCCGCTAACTATGGCTACACCTTC
CASSPPGAANYGYTF
>13|TRBV29-1|few|TRBD2|TRBJ2-3
TGCAGCTGCACTAGCGGGGGGGCGGATACGCAGTATTTT
CSCTSGGADTQYF
>11|TRBV29-1|few|TRBD1|TRBJ1-1
TGCAGCGCCCTCAGGGGGGCTGAAGCTTTCTTT
CSALRGAEAFF
>16|TRBV5-1|once|TRBD2|TRBJ2-3
TGCGCCAGCAGCACTAGCGGGGGAGTAAGCACAGATACGCAGTATTTT
CASSTSGGVSTDTQYF
>17|TRBV4-1|-|TRBD2|TRBJ2-1
TGCGCCAGCAGCCGGGACCCTAGAGCGGGGGGGTACAATGAGCAGTTCTTC
CASSRDPRAGGYNEQFF
>16|TRBV11-2|-|-|TRBJ1-2
TGTGCCAGCAGCTCCCTAGGGACACAGGGAGGGAATGGCTACACCTTC
CASSSLGTQGGNGYTF
>15|TRBV7-2|-|-|TRBJ1-4
TGTGCCAGCAGCTTATCAACAGGCCAATCCGAAAAACTGTTTTTT
CASSLSTGQSEKLFF
>15|TRBV12-3/TRBV12-4|-|-|TRBJ2-3
TGTGCCAGCACCCACCCCCGGCAGAGCACAGATACGCAGTATTTT
CASTHPRQSTDTQYF
>13|TRBV10-1|-|-|TRBJ2-7
TGCGCCAGCAGCTCTCAAGTTTCAGGGTGGCAGTACTTC
CASSSQVSGWQYF
>15|TRBV6-1|-|TRBD2|TRBJ2-3
TGTGCCAGCAGTGGTAGCGGGGGTTTTACAGATACGCAGTATTTT
CASSGSGGFTDTQYF
>15|TRBV12-3/TRBV12-4|-|TRBD2|TRBJ2-7
TGTGCCAGCACCAATTTAGCGGGGGGGGTGGCTACCCAGTACTTC
CASTNLAGGVATQYF
>17|TRBV7-8|-|TRBD1|TRBJ2-5
TGTGCCAGCAGCTTAGATAACTTTGACAGGGGACAAGGGACCCAGTACTTC
CASSLDNFDRGQGTQYF
>14|TRBV20-1|-|TRBD1|TRBJ1-4
TGCAGTGCTAGAGCCGGGACAGTAGCTGAAAAACTGTTTTTT
CSARAGTVAEKLFF
>16|TRBV15|once|TRBD2|TRBJ2-3
TGTGCCACCAGCAGACCGGGGGGGTCAAACACAGATACGCAGTATTTT
CATSRPGGSNTDTQYF
>15|TRBV2|-|TRBD1|TRBJ1-2
TGTGCCAGCACACTAACCACAGGGGTGTGGTATGGCTACACCTTC
CASTLTTGVWYGYTF
>13|TRBV6-5|-|-|TRBJ2-2
TGTGCCACCCTTAGCACGTGGTCCGGGGAGCTGTTTTTT
CATLSTWSGELFF
>15|TRBV20-1|-|TRBD1|TRBJ2-1
TGCAGTGCTAGTAACGGACAGGGGCCGGGGGATGAGCAGTTCTTC
CSASNGQGPGDEQFF
>14|TRBV24-1|-|TRBD1|TRBJ1-5
TGTGCCACGTCGAATGACAGGGGTACTCAGCCCCAGCATTTT
CATSNDRGTQPQHF
>12|TRBV7-2|-|-|TRBJ2-1
TGTGCCAGCAGCTTAGCACGTTATGAGCAGTTCTTC
CASSLARYEQFF
>14|TRBV12-3/TRBV12-4|-|TRBD1|TRBJ1-2
TGTGCCAGCAGTATCGGACAGGTAGACTATGGCTACACCTTC
CASSIGQVDYGYTF
>16|TRBV7-2|-|TRBD1|TRBJ2-6
TGTGCCAGCAGCCGGGACAGTAACTCTGGGGCCAACGTCCTGACTTTC
CASSRDSNSGANVLTF
>12|TRBV10-3|-|-|TRBJ1-1
TGTGCCATCAAGGGGATTGGCGCTGAAGCTTTCTTT
CAIKGIGAEAFF
>16|TRBV24-1|few|TRBD1|TRBJ2-5
TGTGCCACCAGTGACTGGACAGGCGAAGGGGGTGAGACCCAGTACTTC
CATSDWTGEGGETQYF
>16|TRBV3-1|-|TRBD2|TRBJ2-1
TGTGCCAGCAGCCAGCCCGGGATAGCGGGATACAATGAGCAGTTCTTC
CASSQPGIAGYNEQFF
>12|TRBV29-1|few|-|TRBJ1-4
TGCAGCGTTGAAAATAACAGGGATCAACTGTTTTTT
CSVENNRDQLFF
>12|TRBV27|-|-|TRBJ2-7
TGTGCCAGCACGGGCTTCCTTGGGGAGCAGTACTTC
CASTGFLGEQYF
>13|TRBV27|few|-|TRBJ2-7
TGTGCCAGCAGTCGGGAAGGGTTGGGGGAGCAGTACTTC
CASSREGLGEQYF
>16|TRBV20-1|few|-|TRBJ2-1
TGCAGTGCTAGAGATCTGGCGGCCAGCTCCTACAATGAGCAGTTCTTC
CSARDLAASSYNEQFF
>13|TRBV2|-|-|TRBJ1-4
TGTGCCAGCGCTGGGGTCCCTCGGGAAAAACTGTTTTTT
CASAGVPREKLFF
>16|TRBV5-1|-|TRBD1|TRBJ2-5
TGCGCCAGCAGCCTCACCGGGACAGGGTGGACAGAGACCCAGTACTTC
CASSLTGTGWTETQYF
>16|TRBV11-2|-|-|TRBJ1-6
TGTGCCAGCAGCTTAGCGGGGGGTACTATGAATTCACCCCTCCACTTT
CASSLAGGTMNSPLHF
>13|TRBV3-1|-|-|TRBJ2-5
TGTGCCAGCAGCCAAATGTTTCAAGAGACCCAGTACTTC
CASSQMFQETQYF
>19|TRBV11-2|-|TRBD2|TRBJ2-1
TGTGCCAGCAGCTTATCTGGGGGGGCTAGCGGGGGCCTGTACAATGAGCAGTTCTTC
CASSLSGGASGGLYNEQFF
>14|TRBV6-5|-|TRBD1|TRBJ1-2
TGTGCCAGCAGTTACGCCGGGACAGGGTTGGGCTACACCTTC
CASSYAGTGLGYTF
>16|TRBV7-2|-|-|TRBJ2-7
TGTGCCAGCAGCCCCAATGAAACAGGGAGTCCCTACGAGCAGTACTTC
CASSPNETGSPYEQYF
>15|TRBV10-3|-|TRBD2|TRBJ2-1
TGTGCCATCGGCGGCGGGGGGGCCGCCTACAATGAGCAGTTCTTC
CAIGGGGAAYNEQFF
>15|TRBV3-1|-|TRBD1|TRBJ2-4
TGTGCCAGCAGCTCCCGGGGCGGGACAGGGGACATTCAGTACTTC
CASSSRGGTGDIQYF
>14|TRBV7-8|once|TRBD1|TRBJ2-5
TGTGCCAGCAGCCTAGGGACAGGGGGCAGTGAGCAGTACTTC
CASSLGTGGSEQYF
>16|TRBV12-3/TRBV12-4|-|-|TRBJ1-1
TGTGCCAGCAGTTTAGGCCTGGGGGGCGTCTACACTGAAGCTTTCTTT
CASSLGLGGVYTEAFF
>12|TRBV20-1|-|-|TRBJ1-2
TGCAGTGCCCCCGGACAGACCTCTGGCTACACCTTC
CSAPGQTSGYTF
>14|TRBV29-1|-|-|TRBJ2-4
TGCAGCGTTGAAGATGGGGCAGCCAAAAACATTCAGTACTTC
CSVEDGAAKNIQYF
>13|TRBV6-1|-|-|TRBJ2-6
TGTGCCGCAGAGGTCCCTGGGGCCAACGTCCTGACTTTC
CAAEVPGANVLTF
>12|TRBV12-3/TRBV12-4|-|-|TRBJ2-3
TGTGCCAGCAGTTCCCGGCACGATACGCAGTATTTT
CASSSRHDTQYF
>13|TRBV3-1|few|-|TRBJ2-7
TGTGCCAGCAGCCAAGCAGCCGTCTACGAGCAGTACTTC
CASSQAAVYEQYF
>15|TRBV5-1|-|TRBD1|TRBJ2-2
TGCGCCAGCAGCGCGGACAGGGGACCCACCGGGGAGCTGTTTTTT
CASSADRGPTGELFF
>14|TRBV7-2|-|-|TRBJ2-5
TGTGCCAGCACCCAAGGGGGGCAAGACGAGACCCAGTACTTC
CASTQGGQDETQYF
>14|TRBV11-2|-|TRBD1|TRBJ2-1
TGTGCCAGCATAGGGACAGCCCTCGGGAATGAGCAGTTCTTC
CASIGTALGNEQFF
>13|TRBV20-1|once|TRBD2|TRBJ2-5
TGCAGCCTCGGACTAGCGACGAACAATGAGCAGTACTTC
CSLGLATNNEQYF
>13|TRBV3-1|-|-|TRBJ2-3
TGTGCCAGCAGCCATAACAGGGCAGATACGCAGTATTTT
CASSHNRADTQYF